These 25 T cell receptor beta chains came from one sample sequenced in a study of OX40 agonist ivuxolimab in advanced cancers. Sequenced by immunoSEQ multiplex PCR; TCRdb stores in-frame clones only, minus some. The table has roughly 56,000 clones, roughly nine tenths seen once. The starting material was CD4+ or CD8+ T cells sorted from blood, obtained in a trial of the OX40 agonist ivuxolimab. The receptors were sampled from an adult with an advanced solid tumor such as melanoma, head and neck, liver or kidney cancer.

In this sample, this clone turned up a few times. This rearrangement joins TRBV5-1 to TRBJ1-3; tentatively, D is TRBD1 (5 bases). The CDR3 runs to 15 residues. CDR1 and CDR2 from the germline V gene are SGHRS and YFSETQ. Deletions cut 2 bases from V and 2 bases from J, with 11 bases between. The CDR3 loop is CASSFTGAPGNTIYF. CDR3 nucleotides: TGCGCCAGCAGCTTTACAGGAGCCCCTGGAAACACCATATATTTT.

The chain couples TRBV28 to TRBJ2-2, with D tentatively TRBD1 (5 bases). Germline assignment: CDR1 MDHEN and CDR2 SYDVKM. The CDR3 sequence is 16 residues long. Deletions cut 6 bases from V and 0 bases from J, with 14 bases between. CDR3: CASRPQVLANTGELFF. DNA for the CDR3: TGTGCCAGCAGGCCACAGGTCCTCGCGAACACCGGGGAGCTGTTTTTT.

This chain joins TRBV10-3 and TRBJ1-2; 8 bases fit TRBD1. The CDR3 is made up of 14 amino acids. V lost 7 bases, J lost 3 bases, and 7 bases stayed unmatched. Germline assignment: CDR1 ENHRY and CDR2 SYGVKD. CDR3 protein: CAITGTGTDYGYTF. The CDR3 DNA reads TGTGCCATCACCGGGACAGGTACGGACTATGGCTACACCTTC.

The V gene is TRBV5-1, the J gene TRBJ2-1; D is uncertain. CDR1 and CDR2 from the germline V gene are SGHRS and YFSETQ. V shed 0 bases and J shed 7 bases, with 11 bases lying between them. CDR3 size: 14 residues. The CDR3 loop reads CASSLEGQPNEQFF. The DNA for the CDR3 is TGCGCCAGCAGCTTGGAAGGCCAGCCAAATGAGCAGTTCTTC.

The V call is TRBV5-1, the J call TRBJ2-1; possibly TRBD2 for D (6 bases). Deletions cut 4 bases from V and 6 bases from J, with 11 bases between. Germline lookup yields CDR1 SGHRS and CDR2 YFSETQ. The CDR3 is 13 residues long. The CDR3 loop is CASSGGTVNEQFF. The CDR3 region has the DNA TGCGCCAGCAGCGGGGGGACTGTCAATGAGCAGTTCTTC.

The CDR3 nucleotides are TGTGCCTGGAGGGAAAACACTGAAGCTTTCTTT. The encoded protein is CAWRENTEAFF. The chain carries TRBV30 and TRBJ1-1; D gene unclear. Germline CDR1 reads GTSNPN; CDR2 reads SVGIG (reference sequence). Between the trimmed V and J ends, which lost 3 bases and 2 bases, there was a span of 4 bases. The CDR3 runs to 11 residues.

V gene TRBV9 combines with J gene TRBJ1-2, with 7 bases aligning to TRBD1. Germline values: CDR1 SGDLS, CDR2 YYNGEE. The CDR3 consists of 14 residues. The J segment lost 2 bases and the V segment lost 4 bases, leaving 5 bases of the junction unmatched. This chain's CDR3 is CASSRDSGNYGYTF. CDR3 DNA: TGTGCCAGCAGCCGGGACAGCGGGAACTATGGCTACACCTTC.

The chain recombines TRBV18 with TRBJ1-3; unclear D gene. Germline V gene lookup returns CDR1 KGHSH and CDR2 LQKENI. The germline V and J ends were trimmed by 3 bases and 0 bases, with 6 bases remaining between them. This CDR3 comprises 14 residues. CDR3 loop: CASSPRSSGNTIYF. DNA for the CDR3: TGTGCCAGCTCACCGCGGAGCTCTGGAAACACCATATATTTT.

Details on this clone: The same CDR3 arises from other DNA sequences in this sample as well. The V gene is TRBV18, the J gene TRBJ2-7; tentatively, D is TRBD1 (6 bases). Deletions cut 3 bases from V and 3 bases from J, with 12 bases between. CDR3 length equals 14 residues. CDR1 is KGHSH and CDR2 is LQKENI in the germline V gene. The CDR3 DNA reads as TGTGCCAGCTCACCCCGGGACAAATTCTACGAGCAGTACTTC. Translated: CASSPRDKFYEQYF.

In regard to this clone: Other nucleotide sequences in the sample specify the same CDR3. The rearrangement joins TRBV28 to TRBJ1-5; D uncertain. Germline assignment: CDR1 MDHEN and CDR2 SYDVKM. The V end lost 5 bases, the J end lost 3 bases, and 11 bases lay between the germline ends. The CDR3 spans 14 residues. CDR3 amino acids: CASSPTRHNQPQHF. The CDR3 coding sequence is TGTGCCAGCAGTCCGACCAGGCACAATCAGCCCCAGCATTTT.

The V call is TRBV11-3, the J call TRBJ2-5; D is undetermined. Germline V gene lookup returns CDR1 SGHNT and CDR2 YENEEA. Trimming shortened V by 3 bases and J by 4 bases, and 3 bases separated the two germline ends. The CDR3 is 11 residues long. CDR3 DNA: TGTGCCAGCAGCTTTTCAGAGACCCAGTACTTC. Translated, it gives CASSFSETQYF.

This CDR3 is CATAGTGSPQETQYF. Written as DNA, the CDR3 is TGTGCCACCGCCGGGACAGGAAGCCCCCAAGAGACCCAGTACTTC. This sequence joins TRBV28 and TRBJ2-5; 8 positions agree with TRBD1. V was pared by 10 bases and J by 1 base, with 11 bases of the junction left unmatched. This CDR3 contains 15 residues. Per the germline V gene, CDR1 is MDHEN and CDR2 is SYDVKM.

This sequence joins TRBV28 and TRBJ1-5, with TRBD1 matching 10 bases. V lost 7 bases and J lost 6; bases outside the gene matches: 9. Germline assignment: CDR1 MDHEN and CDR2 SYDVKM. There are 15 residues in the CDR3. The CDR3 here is CASTAGQGLVQPQHF. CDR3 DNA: TGTGCCAGCACAGCGGGACAGGGGTTGGTTCAGCCCCAGCATTTT. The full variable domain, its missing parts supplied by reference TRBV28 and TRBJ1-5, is DVKVTQSSRYLVKRTGEKVFLECVQDMDHENMFWYRQDPGLGLRLIYFSYDVKMKEKGDIPEGYSVSREKKERFSLILESASTNQTSMYLCASTAGQGLVQPQHFGDGTRLSIL.

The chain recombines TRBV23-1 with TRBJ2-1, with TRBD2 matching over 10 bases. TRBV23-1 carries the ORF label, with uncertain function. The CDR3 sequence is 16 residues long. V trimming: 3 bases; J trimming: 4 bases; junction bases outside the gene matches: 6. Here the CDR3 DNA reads TGCGCCAGCAGTCAGCCTACTAGCGGGAATTACAATGAGCAGTTCTTC. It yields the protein CASSQPTSGNYNEQFF.

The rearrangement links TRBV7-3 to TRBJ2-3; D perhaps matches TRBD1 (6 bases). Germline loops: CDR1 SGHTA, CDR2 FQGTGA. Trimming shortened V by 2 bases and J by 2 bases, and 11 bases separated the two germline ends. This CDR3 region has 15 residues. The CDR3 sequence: CASSLGGRATDTQYF. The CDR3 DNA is TGTGCCAGCAGCTTAGGGGGCAGGGCCACAGATACGCAGTATTTT. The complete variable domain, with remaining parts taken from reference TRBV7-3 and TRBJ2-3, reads GAGVSQTPSNKVTEKGKYVELRCDPISGHTALYWYRQSLGQGPEFLIYFQGTGAADDSGLPNDRFFAVRPEGSVSTLKIQRTERGDSAVYLCASSLGGRATDTQYFGPGTRLTVL.

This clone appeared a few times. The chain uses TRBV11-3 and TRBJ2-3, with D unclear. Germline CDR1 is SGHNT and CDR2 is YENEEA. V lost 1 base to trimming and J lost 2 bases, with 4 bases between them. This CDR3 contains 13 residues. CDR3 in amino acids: CASSLVTTDTQYF. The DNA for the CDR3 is TGTGCCAGCAGCTTAGTAACCACAGATACGCAGTATTTT.

CDR3: CASSLDRGGEYF. As DNA, the CDR3 is TGTGCCAGCAGCTTAGATCGGGGGGGAGAGTACTTC. The chain uses TRBV11-2 and TRBJ2-7; 8 nucleotides align to TRBD2. Germline V gene lookup returns CDR1 SGHAT and CDR2 FQNNGV. V was pared by 0 bases and J by 11 bases, with 3 bases of the junction left unmatched. The CDR3 is made up of 12 amino acids.

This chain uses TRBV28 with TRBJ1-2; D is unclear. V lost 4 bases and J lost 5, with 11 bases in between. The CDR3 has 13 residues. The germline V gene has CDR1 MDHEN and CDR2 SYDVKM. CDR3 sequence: CASSWEGKYGYTF. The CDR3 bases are TGTGCCAGCAGTTGGGAAGGGAAATATGGCTACACCTTC.

CDR3 DNA sequence: TGCGCCAGCAGTCCATCTGACAGGGCCGCCTACGAGCAGTACTTC. The encoded protein is CASSPSDRAAYEQYF. The chain joins TRBV10-1 to TRBJ2-7, with 7 nucleotides matching TRBD1. V lost 5 bases, J lost 2 bases, and 9 bases stayed unmatched. The CDR3 length is 15 residues. The germline V gene has CDR1 WNHNN and CDR2 SYGVQD (reference sequence).

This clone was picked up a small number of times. As DNA, the CDR3 is TGTGCCAGCAAGTTGCTGAGCACTGAAGCTTTCTTT. Amino acids: CASKLLSTEAFF. This rearrangement joins TRBV2 to TRBJ1-1; D unclear. Looked up from germline, CDR1 is SNHLY and CDR2 is FYNNEI. This CDR3 is 12 amino acids long. The V and J ends lost 7 bases and 4 bases respectively, with 10 bases between them.

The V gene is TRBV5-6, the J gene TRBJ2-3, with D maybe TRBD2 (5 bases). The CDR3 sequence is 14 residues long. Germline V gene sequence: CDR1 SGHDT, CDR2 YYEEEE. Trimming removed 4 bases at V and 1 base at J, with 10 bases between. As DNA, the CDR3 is TGTGCCAGCAGCGGAGCGGACCGCACAGATACGCAGTATTTT. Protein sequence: CASSGADRTDTQYF.

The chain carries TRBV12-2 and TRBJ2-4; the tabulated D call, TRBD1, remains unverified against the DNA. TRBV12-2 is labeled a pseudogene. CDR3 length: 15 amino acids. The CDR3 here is CASRFRDNGQNIQYF. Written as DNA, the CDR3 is TGTGCAAGTCGCTTCCGGGACAATGGGCAAAACATTCAGTACTTC.

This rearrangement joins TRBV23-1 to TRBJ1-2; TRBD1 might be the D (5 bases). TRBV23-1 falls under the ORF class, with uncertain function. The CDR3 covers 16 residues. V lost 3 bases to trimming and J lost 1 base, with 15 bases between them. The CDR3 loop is CASSQGDGGFNYGYTF. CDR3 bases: TGCGCCAGCAGTCAGGGGGACGGGGGTTTTAACTATGGCTACACCTTC.

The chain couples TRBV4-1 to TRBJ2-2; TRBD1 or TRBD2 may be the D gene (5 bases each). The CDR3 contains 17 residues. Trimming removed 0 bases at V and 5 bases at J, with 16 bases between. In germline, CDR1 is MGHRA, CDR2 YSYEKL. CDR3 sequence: CASSQDLGTGRTGELFF. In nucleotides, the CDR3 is TGCGCCAGCAGCCAAGATCTGGGGACGGGAAGGACCGGGGAGCTGTTTTTT.

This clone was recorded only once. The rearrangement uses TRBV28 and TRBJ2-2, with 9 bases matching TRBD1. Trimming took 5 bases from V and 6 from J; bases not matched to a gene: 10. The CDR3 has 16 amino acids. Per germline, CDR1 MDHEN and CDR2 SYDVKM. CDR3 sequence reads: CASSPTGGSLAGELFF. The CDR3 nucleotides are TGTGCCAGCAGTCCGACAGGGGGAAGTCTCGCCGGGGAGCTGTTTTTT.